The TCR beta chain described here comes from a study of T cells in Graves' hyperthyroidism and ophthalmopathy (dated by TCRdb to between 2019 and 2020). Turning to the overall study: Peripheral blood samples were taken at the time of initial diagnosis, prior to any treatment. TCR V-J signatures able to tell the groups apart were searched for in a discovery cohort of approximately 95 patients, of whom fewer than 45 had Graves' ophthalmopathy and more than 55 had stable Graves' hyperthyroidism. Whether ophthalmopathy could be predicted prospectively was tested in an independent validation cohort made up of 18 hyperthyroidism patients plus 17 patients who later progressed to ophthalmopathy. The 85 to 100 discovery patients were divided at random into training and test sets in a 7:3 ratio. In about 6 Graves' hyperthyroidism patients, the study also compared T-cell repertoires from thyroid tissue with T-cell repertoires from blood. After blood sampling, hyperthyroidism patients were treated with methimazole at a starting dose of 30 mg daily, and ophthalmopathy patients were treated with high-dose intravenous methylprednisolone. The paper reports TCR Vbeta CDR3 sequencing of 135 peripheral blood samples: 43 ophthalmopathy, under 80 hyperthyroidism and around 17 progressor patients. The full study reports these points: Sample size was not statistically predetermined, and investigators were not blinded to group allocation. A 13 V-J signature model separated ophthalmopathy from stable hyperthyroidism, with roughly 88% sensitivity and roughly 84% specificity in cross-validation and 80%/75% in testing. Blood samples also contained most of the expanded thyroid clonotypes (frequency above 0.001), which suggests that blood repertoires may reflect thyroid immune responses. In validation, progression to ophthalmopathy was predicted by the model with around 70% sensitivity and 72% to 85% specificity, a median of 6.5 months before onset.

Sequences MNHNS (CDR1) and SASEGT (CDR2) are obtained from the germline V gene. Trimming takes 4 bases off V and 5 bases off J; junction bases not matched to a gene: 4. Including the terminal cysteine and phenylalanine, the CDR3 comprises 13 residues. Only the CDR3 DNA stays, 39 bases, in frame from base 1. Hyperthyroidism patients were aged 18 to 65 years and newly diagnosed, with disease duration of less than 2 months. Any patient with an uncontrolled infection, another autoimmune disease, pregnancy or lactation was excluded. Diagnoses were based on clinical symptoms, serum thyroxine and TRAb, thyroid ultrasound and orbital computed tomography. For progressor patients, blood was drawn at the first diagnosis of hyperthyroidism, before any ophthalmopathy symptoms had appeared. Ficoll-Paque density gradient centrifugation was used to isolate PBMCs from about 10 ml of fresh peripheral blood. Progressor patients were defined as those initially diagnosed with Graves' hyperthyroidism in whom ophthalmopathy developed during follow-up. Total RNA was extracted using Trizol reagent, and RNA quality was assessed on an Agilent 2100 Bioanalyzer.

The TCR beta CDR3 regions were amplified from RNA transcripts. A first-round RT-PCR of the TCR CDR3 used the HTBI primer set with the Qiagen OneStep RT-PCR kit. A second multiplex PCR round built the libraries, followed by size selection and purification. Libraries were sequenced paired-end with 100 bp reads on an Illumina HiSeq2000. The source study handled its data this way. Raw data were processed with SOAPnuke, discarding reads with adapters, uncalled bases, mean Phred below 15, or no exact constant-primer or identifier match. COPE v1.2.5 was used to merge high-quality paired reads, and clonotypes were defined as unique nucleotide sequences. MiTCR v1.1 was used to align the clonotypes against IMGT TRBV, TRBD and TRBJ reference segments. The analysis included only V-J combinations with a frequency above 0.0001, which together covered approximately 99% of the repertoires. A TCS score was defined as the ratio between F50 (clonal expansion) and ExV (chaos), using BLOSUM62-based TCRdist between CDR3 peptides within each V-J. Welch's t-statistics and random forest reduced around 550 V-J features to 13, which were used in a naive Bayes classifier (R e1071). In-frame beta chains were kept once TCRdb had trimmed the public reads at Q25 with fastp and called clones with MiXCR. Rows are unified per CDR3 protein, each entry keeping the most common DNA and genes. The V and J calls and clone size are TCRdb's, not the authors'. This sample has around 700,000 distinct CDR3 sequences in its table, and approximately 18% of those were observed once. The ten biggest clones cover 16% of the sample.

On this clonotype: The clone's antigen remains unknown. Base qualities are not provided; no much larger clone lies one nucleotide away.

Sample: blood. The sequence was collected from a woman between 45 and 60 years old with Graves' hyperthyroidism that later progressed to Graves' ophthalmopathy. The chain links TRBV6-1 with TRBJ2-7; 8 bases in between match TRBD2. The CDR3: CASSGGTRDEQYF. The DNA sequence reads TGTGCCAGCAGTGGGGGGACTAGAGACGAGCAGTACTTC.